This TCR beta chain derives from a study of control samples from healthy donors and cancer patients. Data came from immunoSEQ multiplex PCR; TCRdb stores just in-frame clones and leaves some out. The data show under 450,000 clones, approximately 90% seen once. Germline loops: CDR1 MDHEN, CDR2 SYDVKM. The CDR3 runs to 14 residues. The V end lost 5 bases, the J end lost 3 bases, and 13 bases lay between the germline ends. Input material: PBMCs. The chain links TRBV28 to TRBJ1-1, with D unclear. The source of this sequence is a man aged 35 to 55 with head and neck cancer. The CDR3 sequence: CASSVPGRDTEAFF. The CDR3 nucleotides are TGTGCCAGCAGTGTCCCCGGGCGTGACACTGAAGCTTTCTTT. Filled out from reference TRBV28 and TRBJ1-1, the complete variable domain reads DVKVTQSSRYLVKRTGEKVFLECVQDMDHENMFWYRQDPGLGLRLIYFSYDVKMKEKGDIPEGYSVSREKKERFSLILESASTNQTSMYLCASSVPGRDTEAFFGQGTRLTVV.